One sample yielded the 26 T cell receptor beta chains listed below, sequenced in a study of control samples from healthy donors and cancer patients. Measured with immunoSEQ multiplex PCR; TCRdb has only the in-frame clones, and not every one. The sample gives about 82,000 clones, approximately 89% of which show up once; about a fifth is in the top ten. Sequenced input: blood. The receptors derive from a man between 50 and 59 years old in good health.

The rearrangement joins TRBV6-5 to TRBJ1-1, with D maybe TRBD1 (5 bases). V was cut by 0 bases and J by 5 bases, with 10 bases left in between. The germline V gene encodes CDR1 MNHEY and CDR2 SVGAGI. The length of the CDR3 is 14 residues. CDR3 in amino acids: CASSYSSQGTEAFF. The DNA for the CDR3 is TGTGCCAGCAGTTACTCATCGCAGGGTACTGAAGCTTTCTTT.

Here the CDR3 reads CASSFGTGPEKLFF. The DNA for the CDR3 is TGCGCCAGCAGCTTCGGGACAGGTCCTGAAAAACTGTTTTTT. The chain combines TRBV5-1 with TRBJ1-4; 8 positions match TRBD1. The germline CDR1 and CDR2 sequences are SGHRS and YFSETQ. J gave up 7 bases and V 2 bases, and 4 bases lay outside the gene matches. The CDR3 loop spans 14 amino acids.

V and J are TRBV10-3 and TRBJ1-2; D not resolved. Germline loops: CDR1 ENHRY, CDR2 SYGVKD. This CDR3 spans 18 amino acids. The germline V and J ends were trimmed by 0 bases and 3 bases, with 20 bases remaining between them. CDR3: CAISESHDFPRQHYGYTF. The CDR3 coding sequence is TGTGCCATCAGTGAGTCCCACGATTTTCCCCGTCAGCACTATGGCTACACCTTC.

This clone was detected only a few times. The chain recombines TRBV12-3 or TRBV12-4 with TRBJ2-2; D uncertain. The CDR3 has 11 residues. Trimming pared 5 bases from V and 6 bases from J, leaving 4 bases between. CDR3 protein: CASSISGELFF. Here the CDR3 DNA reads TGTGCCAGCAGTATCTCCGGGGAGCTGTTTTTT.

This clone was recorded only once. The rearrangement links TRBV6-2 or TRBV6-3 to TRBJ2-1; D unresolved. V lost 5 bases and J 4 bases, leaving 9 bases between the germline ends. CDR1 and CDR2 (germline): MNHEY, SVGEGT. There are 13 residues in the CDR3. The CDR3 loop reads CASSQTEYNEQFF. The CDR3 DNA is TGTGCCAGCAGTCAAACCGAGTACAATGAGCAGTTCTTC.

This chain uses TRBV4-1 with TRBJ2-3, with TRBD1 matching 8 bases. The germline CDR1 and CDR2 sequences are MGHRA and YSYEKL. With V trimmed by 1 base and J by 5 bases, 5 bases remained unmatched. The CDR3 has 15 residues. DNA of the CDR3: TGCGCCAGCAGCCAAGCAGGGGGCGGAGGAGATACGCAGTATTTT. Its translation: CASSQAGGGGDTQYF.

This chain connects TRBV5-4 to TRBJ1-1; D gene ambiguous. Germline V lookup: CDR1 SGHNT, CDR2 YYREEE (reference sequence). V lost 3 bases and J lost 0, with 12 bases in between. The CDR3 consists of 15 residues. CDR3 residues: CASSSVVHLNTEAFF. The CDR3 region has the DNA TGTGCCAGCAGCTCCGTAGTACATCTGAACACTGAAGCTTTCTTT.

V usage is TRBV29-1 and J usage is TRBJ1-2, with D possibly TRBD1 on 6 matching bases. V lost 3 bases and J 2 bases, leaving 13 bases between the germline ends. The CDR3 consists of 14 residues. Germline CDR1 is SQVTM and CDR2 is ANQGSEA. As DNA, the CDR3 is TGCAGCGTTGACAGGGGAGGTGGAAACTATGGCTACACCTTC. Protein sequence: CSVDRGGGNYGYTF.

The chain links TRBV19 to TRBJ1-1; 11 bases are a match to TRBD1. CDR1 is LNHDA, CDR2 SQIVND, per germline (reference sequence). CDR3 length: 15 residues. The V segment lost 3 bases and the J segment 6 bases; nucleotides outside the gene matches: 6. The CDR3 sequence is CASSIWGQGVSEAFF. CDR3 nucleotides: TGTGCCAGTAGTATCTGGGGACAGGGGGTCTCTGAAGCTTTCTTT.

The chain recombines TRBV5-4 with TRBJ2-5, with TRBD2 matching over 10 bases. The germline V gene encodes CDR1 SGHNT and CDR2 YYREEE (reference sequence). CDR3 length: 14 amino acids. V was clipped by 0 bases and J by 9 bases; unmatched bases: 5. CDR3 residues: CASSLEVAGGPQYF. Here the CDR3 DNA reads TGTGCCAGCAGCTTGGAAGTAGCGGGGGGTCCCCAGTACTTC.

This chain connects TRBV28 to TRBJ1-2; 7 bases align to TRBD1. Unmatched junction bases numbered 10, after V lost 2 bases and J lost 4 bases. CDR1 is MDHEN, CDR2 SYDVKM, per germline. The CDR3 loop spans 16 amino acids. The CDR3 DNA is TGTGCCAGCAGTTTAGGAGGGGGACAGACTTTCTATGGCTACACCTTC. Its translation: CASSLGGGQTFYGYTF.

CDR3 amino acids: CASSLADSNQPQHF. The CDR3 nucleotides are TGTGCCAGCAGTTTGGCGGATAGCAATCAGCCCCAGCATTTT. The rearrangement uses TRBV11-2 and TRBJ1-5; D remains unclear. The CDR3 consists of 14 residues. The germline V gene has CDR1 SGHAT and CDR2 FQNNGV. The V end lost 6 bases, the J end lost 0 bases, and 9 bases lay between the germline ends.

The chain uses TRBV3-1 (or the pseudogene TRBV3-2) and TRBJ1-3; D unresolved. Trimming removed 4 bases from V and 4 bases from J, with 11 bases in between. Germline V gene sequence: CDR1 LGHDT, CDR2 YNNKEL (reference sequence). The CDR3 has 14 amino acids. The CDR3 region is CASSRGWAGNTIYF. The CDR3 DNA follows: TGTGCCAGCAGCCGGGGATGGGCCGGAAACACCATATATTTT.

The chain combines TRBV3-1 (or the pseudogene TRBV3-2) with TRBJ2-3, with D possibly matching TRBD1 (6 bases). Per germline, CDR1 LGHDT and CDR2 YNNKEL (reference sequence). The V gene lost 4 bases and the J gene lost 0 bases, with 17 bases spanning the gap. The CDR3 extends over 17 amino acids. The CDR3 region is CASSPRTGLSSTDTQYF. CDR3 nucleotide sequence: TGTGCCAGCAGCCCTCGAACAGGGTTATCTAGCACAGATACGCAGTATTTT.

This sequence joins TRBV19 and TRBJ1-1; no clear D. V lost 6 bases to trimming and J lost 1 base, with 9 bases between them. Germline values: CDR1 LNHDA, CDR2 SQIVND (reference sequence). The CDR3 is 13 amino acids. The CDR3 here is CASRWTTNTEAFF. The CDR3 coding sequence is TGTGCCAGTAGGTGGACGACGAACACTGAAGCTTTCTTT.

The rearrangement links TRBV7-8 to TRBJ1-5; 10 nucleotides match TRBD1. Trimming cost V 1 base and J 0 bases; bases outside gene matches: 3. The germline gives CDR1 SGHVS, CDR2 FQNEAQ. This CDR3 is 17 amino acids long. The CDR3 sequence: CASSLGTGGDSNQPQHF. For the CDR3, the DNA is TGTGCCAGCAGCTTAGGGACAGGGGGAGATAGCAATCAGCCCCAGCATTTT. Variable domain in full (rest from reference TRBV7-8 and TRBJ1-5): GAGVSQSPRYKVAKRGQDVALRCDPISGHVSLFWYQQALGQGPEFLTYFQNEAQLDKSGLPSDRFFAERPEGSVSTLKIQRTQQEDSAVYLCASSLGTGGDSNQPQHFGDGTRLSIL.

This chain's CDR3 is CASIRSTNTEAFF. CDR3 DNA sequence: TGTGCCAGCATTCGGTCCACGAACACTGAAGCTTTCTTT. The rearrangement joins TRBV28 to TRBJ1-1; D is ambiguous. Trimming removed 7 bases at V and 1 base at J, with 10 bases between. The germline gives CDR1 MDHEN, CDR2 SYDVKM. CDR3 length equals 13 residues.

The chain couples TRBV4-1 to TRBJ2-1, with TRBD2 matching 13 bases. With V trimmed by 6 bases and J by 8 bases, 7 bases remained unmatched. The CDR3 spans 15 residues. Per germline, CDR1 MGHRA and CDR2 YSYEKL. The DNA of the CDR3 is TGCGCCAGCAGTCGGACTAGCGGGAGCAACTATGAGCAGTTCTTC. It translates to CASSRTSGSNYEQFF.

V gene TRBV7-9 combines with J gene TRBJ1-4; 12 positions match TRBD1. The CDR3 contains 15 residues. V lost 5 bases to trimming and J lost 6 bases; unmatched junction nucleotides: 4. Germline-derived CDR1 and CDR2 are SEHNR and FQNEAQ (reference sequence). The CDR3 here is CASSLGTGGDEKLFF. In DNA form, the CDR3 reads TGTGCCAGCAGCCTGGGGACAGGGGGCGATGAAAAACTGTTTTTT.

The chain uses TRBV7-2 and TRBJ1-1; tentative D call: TRBD1 (6 bases). V gave up 3 bases and J gave up 0 bases, with 8 bases separating them. The CDR3 loop spans 14 amino acids. Looked up from germline, CDR1 is SGHTA and CDR2 is FQGNSA. Here the CDR3 DNA reads TGTGCCAGCAGCTTCGGGGGCATGAACACTGAAGCTTTCTTT. Residues: CASSFGGMNTEAFF.

This clone has a single count. The chain joins TRBV7-8 to TRBJ1-2, with 10 bases matching TRBD1. Germline trimming cut 4 bases from V and 2 bases from J; bases unmatched to any gene: 1. The CDR3 is made up of 14 amino acids. Germline CDR1 SGHVS, CDR2 FQNEAQ. CDR3 protein: CASSSGQGNYGYTF. DNA for the CDR3: TGTGCCAGCAGCTCGGGACAGGGGAACTATGGCTACACCTTC. Looking up the rest from reference TRBV7-8 and TRBJ1-2 gives the full variable domain: GAGVSQSPRYKVAKRGQDVALRCDPISGHVSLFWYQQALGQGPEFLTYFQNEAQLDKSGLPSDRFFAERPEGSVSTLKIQRTQQEDSAVYLCASSSGQGNYGYTFGSGTRLTVV.

This clone occurred once. The chain combines TRBV7-3 with TRBJ2-3; D is undetermined. Between the trimmed V and J ends, which lost 0 bases and 6 bases, there was a span of 7 bases. CDR1 and CDR2 (germline): SGHTA, FQGTGA. The CDR3 is 13 amino acids. Here the CDR3 reads CASSLTRRDTQYF. For the CDR3, the DNA is TGTGCCAGCAGCTTAACTAGACGTGATACGCAGTATTTT.

This chain uses TRBV7-2 with TRBJ2-1; tentatively, D is TRBD2 (6 bases). Germline-derived CDR1 and CDR2 are SGHTA and FQGNSA. V lost 4 bases to trimming and J lost 0 bases, with 10 bases between them. This CDR3 spans 15 amino acids. The CDR3 nucleotides are TGTGCCAGCAGCTCCCGGGGGAGCTCCTACAATGAGCAGTTCTTC. Protein product: CASSSRGSSYNEQFF.

The gene calls are TRBV24-1 and TRBJ2-1; D gene unclear. The CDR3 length is 13 residues. V lost 4 bases and J 10 bases, leaving 13 bases between the germline ends. CDR1 is KGHDR and CDR2 is SFDVKD in the germline V gene. CDR3 amino acids: CATSDVSAVEQFF. The CDR3 DNA follows: TGTGCCACCAGTGACGTAAGTGCCGTCGAGCAGTTCTTC.

In nucleotides, the CDR3 is TGTGCCAGCAGTGAACCAGGGCACAACTATGGCTACACCTTC. Its translation: CASSEPGHNYGYTF. The chain combines TRBV6-1 with TRBJ1-2; D is possibly TRBD1 (5 bases). The CDR3 length is 14 residues. Germline CDR1 reads MNHNS; CDR2 reads SASEGT. The ends were cut back, 2 bases at V and 2 bases at J, with 9 bases in the middle.

The gene calls are TRBV27 and TRBJ1-2; 9 bases line up with TRBD1. V lost 10 bases and J lost 2; bases outside the gene matches: 17. CDR3 length equals 17 residues. CDR1 is MNHEY and CDR2 is SMNVEV in the germline V gene (reference sequence). The CDR3 here is CATWNRDRAHENYGYTF. The CDR3 bases are TGTGCCACCTGGAACCGGGACAGGGCCCATGAGAACTATGGCTACACCTTC.